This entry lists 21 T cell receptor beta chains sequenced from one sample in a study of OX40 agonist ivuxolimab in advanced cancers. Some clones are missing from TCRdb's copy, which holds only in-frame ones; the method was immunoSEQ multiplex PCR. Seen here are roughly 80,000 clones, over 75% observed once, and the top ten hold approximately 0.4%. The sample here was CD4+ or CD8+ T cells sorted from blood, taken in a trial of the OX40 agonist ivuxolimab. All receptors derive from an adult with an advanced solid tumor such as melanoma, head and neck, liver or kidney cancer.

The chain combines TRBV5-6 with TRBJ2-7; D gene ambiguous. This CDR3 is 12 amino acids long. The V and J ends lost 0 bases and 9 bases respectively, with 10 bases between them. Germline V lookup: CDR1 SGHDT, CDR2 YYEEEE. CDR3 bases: TGTGCCAGCAGCTTGGGAGGATTCGGGCAGTACTTC. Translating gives CASSLGGFGQYF.

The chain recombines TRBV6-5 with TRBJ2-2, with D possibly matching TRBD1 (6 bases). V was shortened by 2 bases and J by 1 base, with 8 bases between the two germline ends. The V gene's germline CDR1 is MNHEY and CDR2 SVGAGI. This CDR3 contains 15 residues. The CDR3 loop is CASSYRQENTGELFF. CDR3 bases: TGTGCCAGCAGTTACCGACAGGAGAACACCGGGGAGCTGTTTTTT.

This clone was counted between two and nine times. CDR3 coding DNA: TGTGCCAGCAGTGAATGGAGCTATGGCTACACCTTC. Translated: CASSEWSYGYTF. This chain joins TRBV2 and TRBJ1-2; unclear D gene. The germline V gene encodes CDR1 SNHLY and CDR2 FYNNEI. There are 12 residues in the CDR3. Trimming left V 2 bases short and J 4 bases short, with 5 bases between.

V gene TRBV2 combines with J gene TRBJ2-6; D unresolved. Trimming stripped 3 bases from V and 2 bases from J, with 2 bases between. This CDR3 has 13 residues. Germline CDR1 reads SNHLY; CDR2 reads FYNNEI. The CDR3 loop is CASSDAGANVLTF. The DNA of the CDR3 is TGTGCCAGCAGTGACGCTGGGGCCAACGTCCTGACTTTC.

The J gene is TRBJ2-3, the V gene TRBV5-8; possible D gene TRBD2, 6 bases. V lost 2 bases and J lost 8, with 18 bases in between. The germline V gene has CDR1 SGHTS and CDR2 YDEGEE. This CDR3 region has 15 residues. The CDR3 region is CASSFGAGPSGTQYF. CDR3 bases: TGTGCCAGCAGCTTCGGGGCGGGACCCTCCGGTACGCAGTATTTT.

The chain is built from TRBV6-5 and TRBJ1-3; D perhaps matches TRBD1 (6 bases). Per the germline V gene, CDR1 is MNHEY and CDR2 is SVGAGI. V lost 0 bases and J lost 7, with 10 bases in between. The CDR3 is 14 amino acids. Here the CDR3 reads CASSYSYRVNTIYF. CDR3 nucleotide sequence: TGTGCCAGCAGTTACTCTTACAGGGTGAACACCATATATTTT.

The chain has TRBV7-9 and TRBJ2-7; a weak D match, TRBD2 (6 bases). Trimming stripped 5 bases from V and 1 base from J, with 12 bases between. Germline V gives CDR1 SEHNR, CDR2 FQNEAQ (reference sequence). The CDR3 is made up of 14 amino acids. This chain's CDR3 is CASSNWGESYEQYF. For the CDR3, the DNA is TGTGCCAGCAGCAACTGGGGGGAGTCCTACGAGCAGTACTTC.

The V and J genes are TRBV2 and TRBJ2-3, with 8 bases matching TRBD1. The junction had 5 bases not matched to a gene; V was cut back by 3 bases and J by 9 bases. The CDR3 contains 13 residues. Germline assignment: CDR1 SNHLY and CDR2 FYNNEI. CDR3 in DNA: TGTGCCAGCAGTGAGGACAGGGCGGGAACGCAGTATTTT. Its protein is CASSEDRAGTQYF.

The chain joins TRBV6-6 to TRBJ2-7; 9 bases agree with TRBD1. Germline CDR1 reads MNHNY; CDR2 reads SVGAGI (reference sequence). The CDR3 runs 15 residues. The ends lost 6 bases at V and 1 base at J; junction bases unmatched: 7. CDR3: CASSPTGGGSYEQYF. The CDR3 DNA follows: TGTGCCAGCAGCCCAACAGGGGGCGGTTCCTACGAGCAGTACTTC.

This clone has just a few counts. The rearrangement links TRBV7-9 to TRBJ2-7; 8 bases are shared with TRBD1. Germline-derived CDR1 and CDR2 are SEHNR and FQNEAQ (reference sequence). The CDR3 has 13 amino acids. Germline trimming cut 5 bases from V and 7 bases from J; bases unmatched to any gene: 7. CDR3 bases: TGTGCCAGCAGCCTGGACAGGGCCCGGGAGCAGTACTTC. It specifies CASSLDRAREQYF. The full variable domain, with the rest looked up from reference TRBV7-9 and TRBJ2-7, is DTGVSQNPRHKITKRGQNVTFRCDPISEHNRLYWYRQTLGQGPEFLTYFQNEAQLEKSRLLSDRFSAERPKGSFSTLEIQRTEQGDSAMYLCASSLDRAREQYFGPGTRLTVT.

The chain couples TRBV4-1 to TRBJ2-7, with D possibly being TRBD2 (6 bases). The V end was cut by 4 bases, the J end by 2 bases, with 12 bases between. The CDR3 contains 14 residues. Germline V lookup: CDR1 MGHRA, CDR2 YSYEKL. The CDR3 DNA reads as TGCGCCAGCAGCCGGGACTCGCCGCCCTACGAGCAGTACTTC. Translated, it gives CASSRDSPPYEQYF.

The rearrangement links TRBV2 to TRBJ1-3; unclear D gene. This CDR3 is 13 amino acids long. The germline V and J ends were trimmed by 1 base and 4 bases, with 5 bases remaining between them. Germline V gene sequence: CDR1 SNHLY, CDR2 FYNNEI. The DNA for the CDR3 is TGTGCCAGCAGTGAAGGGAGGGGAAACACCATATATTTT. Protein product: CASSEGRGNTIYF.

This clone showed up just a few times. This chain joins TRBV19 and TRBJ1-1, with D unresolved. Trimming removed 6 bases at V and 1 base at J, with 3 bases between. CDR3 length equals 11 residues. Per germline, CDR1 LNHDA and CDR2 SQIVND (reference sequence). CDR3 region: CASRKNTEAFF. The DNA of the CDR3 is TGTGCCAGTAGGAAGAACACTGAAGCTTTCTTT.

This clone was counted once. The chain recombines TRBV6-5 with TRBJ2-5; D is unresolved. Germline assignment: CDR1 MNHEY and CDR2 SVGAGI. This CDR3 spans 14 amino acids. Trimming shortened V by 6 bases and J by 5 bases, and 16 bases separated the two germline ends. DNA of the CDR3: TGTGCCAGCAGCGGACGGCAGGATAGCGAGACCCAGTACTTC. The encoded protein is CASSGRQDSETQYF.

This CDR3 is CAWSGTKADTQYF. CDR3 in DNA: TGTGCCTGGAGTGGGACTAAGGCCGATACGCAGTATTTT. The chain carries TRBV30 and TRBJ2-3; tentative D call: TRBD2 (6 bases). The length of the CDR3 is 13 residues. V was clipped by 1 base and J by 6 bases, with 11 bases between them. From germline, CDR1 is GTSNPN and CDR2 SVGIG (reference sequence).

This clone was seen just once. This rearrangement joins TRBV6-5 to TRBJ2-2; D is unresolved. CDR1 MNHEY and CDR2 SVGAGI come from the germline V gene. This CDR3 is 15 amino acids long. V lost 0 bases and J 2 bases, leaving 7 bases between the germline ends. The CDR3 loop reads CASSYSSLNTGELFF. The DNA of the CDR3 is TGTGCCAGCAGTTACTCTAGCTTAAACACCGGGGAGCTGTTTTTT.

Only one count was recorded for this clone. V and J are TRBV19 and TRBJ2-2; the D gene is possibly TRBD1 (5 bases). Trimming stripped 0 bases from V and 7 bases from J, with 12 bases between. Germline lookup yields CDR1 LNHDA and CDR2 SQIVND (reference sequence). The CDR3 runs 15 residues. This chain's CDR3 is CASSIEQGSGGELFF. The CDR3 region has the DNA TGTGCCAGTAGTATAGAGCAGGGCTCCGGCGGGGAGCTGTTTTTT.

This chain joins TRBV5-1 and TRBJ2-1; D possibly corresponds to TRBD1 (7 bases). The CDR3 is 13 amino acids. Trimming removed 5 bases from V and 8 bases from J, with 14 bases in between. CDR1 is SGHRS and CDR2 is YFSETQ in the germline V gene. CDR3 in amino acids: CASRKEGADEQFF. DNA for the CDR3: TGCGCCAGCAGGAAGGAGGGGGCCGATGAGCAGTTCTTC.

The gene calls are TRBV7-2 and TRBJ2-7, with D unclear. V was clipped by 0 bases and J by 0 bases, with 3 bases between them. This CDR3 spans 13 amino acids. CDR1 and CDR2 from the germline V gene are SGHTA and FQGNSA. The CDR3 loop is CASSLASSYEQYF. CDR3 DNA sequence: TGTGCCAGCAGCTTAGCCAGCTCCTACGAGCAGTACTTC.

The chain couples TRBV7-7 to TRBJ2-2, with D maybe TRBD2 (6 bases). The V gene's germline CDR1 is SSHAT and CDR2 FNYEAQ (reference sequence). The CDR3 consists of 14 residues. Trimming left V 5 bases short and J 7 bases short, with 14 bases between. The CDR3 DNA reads TGTGCCAGCAGCCCAGCTACCGGGAGCGGGGAGCTGTTTTTT. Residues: CASSPATGSGELFF.

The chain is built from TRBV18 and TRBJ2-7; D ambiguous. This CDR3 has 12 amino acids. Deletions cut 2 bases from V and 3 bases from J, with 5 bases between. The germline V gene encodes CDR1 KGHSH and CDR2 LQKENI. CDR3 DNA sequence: TGTGCCAGCTCACCAGGGAACTACGAGCAGTACTTC. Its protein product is CASSPGNYEQYF.